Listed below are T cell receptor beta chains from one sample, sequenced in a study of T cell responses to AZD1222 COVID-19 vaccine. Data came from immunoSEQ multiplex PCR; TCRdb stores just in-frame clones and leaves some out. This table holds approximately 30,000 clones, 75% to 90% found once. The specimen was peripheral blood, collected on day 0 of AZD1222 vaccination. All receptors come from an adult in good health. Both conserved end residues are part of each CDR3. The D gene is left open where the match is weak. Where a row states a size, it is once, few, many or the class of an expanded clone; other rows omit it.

cdr3_nt: TGTGCCAGCAGTTACGAACGCTACGAGCAGTACTTC
cdr3_aa: CASSYERYEQYF
j_call: TRBJ2-7
d_call: NA
clone_size: NA
v_call: TRBV6-2/TRBV6-3

cdr3_nt: TGTGCCAGCAGTTACTCCCAGGTTTACAATGAGCAGTTCTTC
cdr3_aa: CASSYSQVYNEQFF
j_call: TRBJ2-1
d_call: NA
clone_size: NA
v_call: TRBV6-2/TRBV6-3

cdr3_nt: TGTGCCAGCAGTCCTGAGGCATCTAGCACAGATACGCAGTATTTT
cdr3_aa: CASSPEASSTDTQYF
j_call: TRBJ2-3
d_call: NA
clone_size: NA
v_call: TRBV28

cdr3_nt: TGTGCCAGCAGTACGGGGGGGATTAATGAAAAACTGTTTTTT
cdr3_aa: CASSTGGINEKLFF
j_call: TRBJ1-4
d_call: NA
clone_size: NA
v_call: TRBV6-5

cdr3_nt: TGTGCCACGTACAGCCGAACGGCTGAAGCTTTCTTT
cdr3_aa: CATYSRTAEAFF
j_call: TRBJ1-1
d_call: NA
clone_size: NA
v_call: TRBV10-3

cdr3_nt: TGCGCCAGCAGCTACGGACTAGCGGGGTCCTACGAGCAGTACTTC
cdr3_aa: CASSYGLAGSYEQYF
j_call: TRBJ2-7
d_call: TRBD2
clone_size: NA
v_call: TRBV5-1

cdr3_nt: TGTGCCAGCAGCTTCGTGGGCGGGAGTGGTTACGAGCAGTACTTC
cdr3_aa: CASSFVGGSGYEQYF
j_call: TRBJ2-7
d_call: TRBD2
clone_size: NA
v_call: TRBV7-8

cdr3_nt: TGCAGCGTTGAAGGTGTTCCGGGCGAGCAGTACTTC
cdr3_aa: CSVEGVPGEQYF
j_call: TRBJ2-7
d_call: NA
clone_size: few
v_call: TRBV29-1

cdr3_nt: TGCAGTGCACCGAATGGCCAGGAGCAGTACTTC
cdr3_aa: CSAPNGQEQYF
j_call: TRBJ2-7
d_call: NA
clone_size: NA
v_call: TRBV20-1

cdr3_nt: TGTGCCAGCAGCTTAGGACTAGCGGGGTTGTGGGAGACCCAGTACTTC
cdr3_aa: CASSLGLAGLWETQYF
j_call: TRBJ2-5
d_call: TRBD2
clone_size: NA
v_call: TRBV7-9

cdr3_nt: TGCAGTGCTCTCGCCCGTGAAAAACTGTTTTTT
cdr3_aa: CSALAREKLFF
j_call: TRBJ1-4
d_call: NA
clone_size: NA
v_call: TRBV20-1

cdr3_nt: TGTGCCACCAGTGACCCGACTAGCCTCACCGGGGAGCTGTTTTTT
cdr3_aa: CATSDPTSLTGELFF
j_call: TRBJ2-2
d_call: TRBD2
clone_size: NA
v_call: TRBV24-1

cdr3_nt: TGTGCCAGCAGCGTAGCTGAGGGGGTGATCACTGAAGCTTTCTTT
cdr3_aa: CASSVAEGVITEAFF
j_call: TRBJ1-1
d_call: NA
clone_size: NA
v_call: TRBV9

cdr3_nt: TGCGCCAGCAGCTTGTCTAGCGGGACCCGCGGCGATGAGCAGTTCTTC
cdr3_aa: CASSLSSGTRGDEQFF
j_call: TRBJ2-1
d_call: TRBD2
clone_size: NA
v_call: TRBV5-1

cdr3_nt: TGTGCCAGCAGTTCCTCAGGGGGCGCCAACTATGGCTACACCTTC
cdr3_aa: CASSSSGGANYGYTF
j_call: TRBJ1-2
d_call: TRBD1
clone_size: NA
v_call: TRBV28

cdr3_nt: TGTGCCAGCAGCCAAGGGCCCGGACAACACAATGAGCAGTTCTTC
cdr3_aa: CASSQGPGQHNEQFF
j_call: TRBJ2-1
d_call: NA
clone_size: NA
v_call: TRBV3-1/TRBV3-2

cdr3_nt: TGCGCCAGCAGCCAACCTCGAGCAGGGCCACATTCACCCCTCCACTTT
cdr3_aa: CASSQPRAGPHSPLHF
j_call: TRBJ1-6
d_call: NA
clone_size: NA
v_call: TRBV4-1

cdr3_nt: TGCGCCAGCAGCTCGGACCTAGGAAAGCCCCAGCATTTT
cdr3_aa: CASSSDLGKPQHF
j_call: TRBJ1-5
d_call: NA
clone_size: NA
v_call: TRBV5-1

cdr3_nt: TGTGCCAGCAGCCAAGTTTCTAGCAACAATGAGCAGTTCTTC
cdr3_aa: CASSQVSSNNEQFF
j_call: TRBJ2-1
d_call: NA
clone_size: NA
v_call: TRBV14

cdr3_nt: TGTGCCATCAGTGAGTCGAGCAGGGGTGGCAATGAGCAGTTCTTC
cdr3_aa: CAISESSRGGNEQFF
j_call: TRBJ2-1
d_call: NA
clone_size: NA
v_call: TRBV10-3

cdr3_nt: TGTGCCACCAGTGACCGCACAGGGGCTGAAGCTTTCTTT
cdr3_aa: CATSDRTGAEAFF
j_call: TRBJ1-1
d_call: TRBD1
clone_size: once
v_call: TRBV24-1

cdr3_nt: TGTGCCAGCAGTTACCCAACAGAAGCTTTCTTT
cdr3_aa: CASSYPTEAFF
j_call: TRBJ1-1
d_call: NA
clone_size: NA
v_call: TRBV6-6

cdr3_nt: TGTGCCTGGAGTCCGGGTATCGGCGTGGCTTTCTTT
cdr3_aa: CAWSPGIGVAFF
j_call: TRBJ1-1
d_call: NA
clone_size: few
v_call: TRBV30

cdr3_nt: TGTGCCAGTAGGTGGGGGGGAGAGCAGTTCTTC
cdr3_aa: CASRWGGEQFF
j_call: TRBJ2-1
d_call: TRBD2
clone_size: NA
v_call: TRBV19

cdr3_nt: TGTGCCAGCAGTACCGGACGGATGAACACTGAAGCTTTCTTT
cdr3_aa: CASSTGRMNTEAFF
j_call: TRBJ1-1
d_call: NA
clone_size: NA
v_call: TRBV28